The sequence of this TCR beta chain was determined in a study of cytomegalovirus exposure and HLA in healthy donors. Study-wide results and caveats: Available immune exposure information was restricted to CMV serostatus only. Presence/absence results assume similar sequencing depth per donor, which may not hold.

Primers for the PCR totalled 60 Vbeta and 13 Jbeta. TCRdb keeps only in-frame clones here, not all; method: immunoSEQ multiplex PCR. Of about 120,000 clones listed, about 74% are singletons. Per germline, CDR1 SQVTM and CDR2 ANQGSEA. The length of the CDR3 is 14 residues. Concerning this clone: Antigen: not known. Compared with germline, one end of the junction differs, possibly owing to a read error.

This clonotype was obtained from a middle-aged woman in good health and CMV-seropositive. The chain couples TRBV29-1 to TRBJ2-1, with TRBD1 as a possible D gene (6 bases). Material: PBMCs. Written as DNA, the CDR3 is TGCAGCCTTGAAGGCCCAGGGGCCTACAATGAGCAGTTCTTC. It encodes CSLEGPGAYNEQFF.